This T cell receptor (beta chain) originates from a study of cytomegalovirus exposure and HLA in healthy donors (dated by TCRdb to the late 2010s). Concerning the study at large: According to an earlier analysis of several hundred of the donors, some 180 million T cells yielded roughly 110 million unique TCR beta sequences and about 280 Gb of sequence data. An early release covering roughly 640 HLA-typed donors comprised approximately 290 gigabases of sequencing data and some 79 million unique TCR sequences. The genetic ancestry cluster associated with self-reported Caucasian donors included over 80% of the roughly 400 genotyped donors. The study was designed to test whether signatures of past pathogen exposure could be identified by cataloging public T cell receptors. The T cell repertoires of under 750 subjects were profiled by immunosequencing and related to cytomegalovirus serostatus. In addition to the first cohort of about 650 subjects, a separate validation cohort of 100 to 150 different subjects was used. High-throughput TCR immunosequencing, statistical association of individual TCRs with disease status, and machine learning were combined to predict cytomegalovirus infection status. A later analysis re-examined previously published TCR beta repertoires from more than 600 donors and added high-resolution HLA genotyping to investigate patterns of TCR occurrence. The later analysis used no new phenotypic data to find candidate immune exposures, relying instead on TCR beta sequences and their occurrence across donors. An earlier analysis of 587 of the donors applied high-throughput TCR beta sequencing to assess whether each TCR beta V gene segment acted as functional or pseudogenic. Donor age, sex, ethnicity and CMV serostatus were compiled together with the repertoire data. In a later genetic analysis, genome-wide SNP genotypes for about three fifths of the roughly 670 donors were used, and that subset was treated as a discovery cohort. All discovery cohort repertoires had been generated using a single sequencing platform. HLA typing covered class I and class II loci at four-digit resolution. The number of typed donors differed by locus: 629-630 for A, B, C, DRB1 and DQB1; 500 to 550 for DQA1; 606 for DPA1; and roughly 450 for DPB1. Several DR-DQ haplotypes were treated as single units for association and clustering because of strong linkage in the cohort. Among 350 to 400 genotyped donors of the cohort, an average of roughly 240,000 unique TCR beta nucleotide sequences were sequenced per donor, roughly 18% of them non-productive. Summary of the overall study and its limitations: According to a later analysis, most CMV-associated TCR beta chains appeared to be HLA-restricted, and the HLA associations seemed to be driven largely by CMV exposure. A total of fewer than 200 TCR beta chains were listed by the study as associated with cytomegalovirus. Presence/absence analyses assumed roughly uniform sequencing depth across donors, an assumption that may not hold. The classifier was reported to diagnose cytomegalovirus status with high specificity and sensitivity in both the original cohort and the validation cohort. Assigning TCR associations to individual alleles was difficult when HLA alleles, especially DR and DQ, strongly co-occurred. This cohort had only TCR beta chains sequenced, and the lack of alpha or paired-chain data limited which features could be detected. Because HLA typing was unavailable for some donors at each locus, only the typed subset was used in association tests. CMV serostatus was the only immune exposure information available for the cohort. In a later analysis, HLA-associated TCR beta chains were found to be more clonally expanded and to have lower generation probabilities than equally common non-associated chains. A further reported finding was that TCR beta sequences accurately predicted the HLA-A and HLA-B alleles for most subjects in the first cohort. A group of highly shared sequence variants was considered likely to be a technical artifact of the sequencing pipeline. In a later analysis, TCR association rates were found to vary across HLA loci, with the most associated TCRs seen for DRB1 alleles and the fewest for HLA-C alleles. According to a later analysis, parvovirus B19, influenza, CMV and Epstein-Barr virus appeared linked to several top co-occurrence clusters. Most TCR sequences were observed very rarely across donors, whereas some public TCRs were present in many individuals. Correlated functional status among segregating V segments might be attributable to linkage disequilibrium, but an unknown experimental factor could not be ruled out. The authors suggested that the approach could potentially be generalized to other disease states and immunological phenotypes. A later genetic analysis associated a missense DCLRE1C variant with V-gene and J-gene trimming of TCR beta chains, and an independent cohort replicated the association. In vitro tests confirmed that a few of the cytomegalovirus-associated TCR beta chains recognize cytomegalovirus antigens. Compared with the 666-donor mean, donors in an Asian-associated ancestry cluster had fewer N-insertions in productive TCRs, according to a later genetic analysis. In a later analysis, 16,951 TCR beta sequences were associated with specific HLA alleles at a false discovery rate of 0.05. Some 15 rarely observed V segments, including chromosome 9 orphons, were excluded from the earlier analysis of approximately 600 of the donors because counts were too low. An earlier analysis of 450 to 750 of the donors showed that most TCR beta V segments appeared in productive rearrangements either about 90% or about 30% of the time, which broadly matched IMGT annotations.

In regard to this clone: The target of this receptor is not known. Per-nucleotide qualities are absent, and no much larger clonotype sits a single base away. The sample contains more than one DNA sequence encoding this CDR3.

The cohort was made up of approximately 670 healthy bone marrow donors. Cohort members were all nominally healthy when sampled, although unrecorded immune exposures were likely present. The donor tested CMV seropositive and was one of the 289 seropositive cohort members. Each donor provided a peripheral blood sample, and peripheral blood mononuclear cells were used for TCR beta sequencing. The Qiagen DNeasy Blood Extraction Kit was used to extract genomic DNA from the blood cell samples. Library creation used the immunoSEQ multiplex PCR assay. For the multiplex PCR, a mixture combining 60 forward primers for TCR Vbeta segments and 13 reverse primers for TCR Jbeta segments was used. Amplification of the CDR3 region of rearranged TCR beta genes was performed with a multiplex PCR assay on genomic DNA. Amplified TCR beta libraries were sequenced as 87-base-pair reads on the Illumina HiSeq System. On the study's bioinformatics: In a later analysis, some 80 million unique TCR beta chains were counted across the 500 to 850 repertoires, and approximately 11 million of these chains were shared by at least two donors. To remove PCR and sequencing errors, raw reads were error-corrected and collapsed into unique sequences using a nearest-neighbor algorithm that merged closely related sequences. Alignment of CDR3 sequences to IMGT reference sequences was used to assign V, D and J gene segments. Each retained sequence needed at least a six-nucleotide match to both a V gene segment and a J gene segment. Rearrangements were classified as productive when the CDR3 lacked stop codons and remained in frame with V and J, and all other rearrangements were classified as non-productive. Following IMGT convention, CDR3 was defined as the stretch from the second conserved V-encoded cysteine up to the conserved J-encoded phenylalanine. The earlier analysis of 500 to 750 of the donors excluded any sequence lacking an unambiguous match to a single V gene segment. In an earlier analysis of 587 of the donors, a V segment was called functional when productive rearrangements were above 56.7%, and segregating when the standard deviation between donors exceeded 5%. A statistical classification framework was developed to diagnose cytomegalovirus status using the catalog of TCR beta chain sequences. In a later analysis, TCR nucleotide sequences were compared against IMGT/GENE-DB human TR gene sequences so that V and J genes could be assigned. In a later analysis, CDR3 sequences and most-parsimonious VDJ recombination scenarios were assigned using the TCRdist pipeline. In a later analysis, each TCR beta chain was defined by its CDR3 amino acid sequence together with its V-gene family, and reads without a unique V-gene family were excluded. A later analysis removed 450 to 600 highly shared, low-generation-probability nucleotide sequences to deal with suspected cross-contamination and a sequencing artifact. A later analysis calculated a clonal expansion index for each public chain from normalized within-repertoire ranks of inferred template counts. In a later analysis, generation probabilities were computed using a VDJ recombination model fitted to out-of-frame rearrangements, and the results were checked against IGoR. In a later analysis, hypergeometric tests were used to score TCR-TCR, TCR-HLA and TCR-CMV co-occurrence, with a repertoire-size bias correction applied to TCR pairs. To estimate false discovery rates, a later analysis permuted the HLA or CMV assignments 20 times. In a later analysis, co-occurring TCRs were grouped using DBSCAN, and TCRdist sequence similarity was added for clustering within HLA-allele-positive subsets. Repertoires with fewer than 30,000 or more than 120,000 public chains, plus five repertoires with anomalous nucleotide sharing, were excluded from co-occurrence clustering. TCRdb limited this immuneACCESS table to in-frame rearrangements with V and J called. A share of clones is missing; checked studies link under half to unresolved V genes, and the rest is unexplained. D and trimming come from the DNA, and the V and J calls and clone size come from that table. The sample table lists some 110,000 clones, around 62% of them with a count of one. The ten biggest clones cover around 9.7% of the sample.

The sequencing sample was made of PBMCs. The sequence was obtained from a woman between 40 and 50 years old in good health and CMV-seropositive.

The nucleotide sequence reads TGTGCCAGCAGTTTATTTCCGGGAAGCCCAGCTAACTATGGCTACACCTTC. Its protein reads: CASSLFPGSPANYGYTF. The V and J segments used are TRBV27 and TRBJ1-2; the D gene is not confidently resolved. The CDR3, cysteine through phenylalanine, is 17 amino acids long. Left in the record is the CDR3 DNA by itself, 51 bases read in frame from the first base. Sequences MNHEY (CDR1) and SMNVEV (CDR2) are obtained from the germline V gene (reference sequence). The germline ends are 15 bases apart after V is trimmed by 1 base and J by 0 bases.